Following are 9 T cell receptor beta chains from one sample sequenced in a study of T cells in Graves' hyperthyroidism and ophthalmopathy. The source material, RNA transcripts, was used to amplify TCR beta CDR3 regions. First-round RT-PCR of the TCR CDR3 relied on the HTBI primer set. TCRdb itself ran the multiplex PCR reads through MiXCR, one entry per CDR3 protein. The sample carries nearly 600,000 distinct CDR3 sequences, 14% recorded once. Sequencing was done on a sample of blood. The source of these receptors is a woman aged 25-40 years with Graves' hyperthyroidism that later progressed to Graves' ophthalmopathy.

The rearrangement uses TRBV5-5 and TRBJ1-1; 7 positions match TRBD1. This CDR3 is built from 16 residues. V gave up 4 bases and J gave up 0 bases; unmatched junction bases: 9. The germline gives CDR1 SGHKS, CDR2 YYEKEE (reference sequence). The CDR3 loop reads CASSPTPDRVNTEAFF. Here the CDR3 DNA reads TGTGCCAGCAGCCCGACCCCCGACAGGGTGAACACTGAAGCTTTCTTT.

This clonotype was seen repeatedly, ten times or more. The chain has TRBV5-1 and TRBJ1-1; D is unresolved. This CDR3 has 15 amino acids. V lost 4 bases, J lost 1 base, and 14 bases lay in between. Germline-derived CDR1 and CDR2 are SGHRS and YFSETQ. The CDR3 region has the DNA TGCGCCAGCAGCCTGGATCTTCAGCCGAACACTGAAGCTTTCTTT. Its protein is CASSLDLQPNTEAFF. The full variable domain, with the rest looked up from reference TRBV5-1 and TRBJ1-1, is KAGVTQTPRYLIKTRGQQVTLSCSPISGHRSVSWYQQTPGQGLQFLFEYFSETQRNKGNFPGRFSGRQFSNSRSEMNVSTLELGDSALYLCASSLDLQPNTEAFFGQGTRLTVV.

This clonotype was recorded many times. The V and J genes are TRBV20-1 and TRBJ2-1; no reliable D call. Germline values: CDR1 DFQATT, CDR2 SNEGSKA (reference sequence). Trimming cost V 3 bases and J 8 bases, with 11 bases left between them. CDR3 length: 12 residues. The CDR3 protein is CSARPLVDEQFF. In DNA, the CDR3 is TGCAGTGCTAGGCCCCTGGTGGATGAGCAGTTCTTC.

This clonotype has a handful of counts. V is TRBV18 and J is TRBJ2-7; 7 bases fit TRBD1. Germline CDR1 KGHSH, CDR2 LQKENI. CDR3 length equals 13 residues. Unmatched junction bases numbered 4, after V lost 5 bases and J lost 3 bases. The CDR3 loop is CASSSGQVYEQYF. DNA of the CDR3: TGTGCCAGCTCATCCGGACAGGTCTACGAGCAGTACTTC. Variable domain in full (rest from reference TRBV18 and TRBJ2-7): NAGVMQNPRHLVRRRGQEARLRCSPMKGHSHVYWYRQLPEEGLKFMVYLQKENIIDESGMPKERFSAEFPKEGPSILRIQQVVRGDSAAYFCASSSGQVYEQYFGPGTRLTVT.

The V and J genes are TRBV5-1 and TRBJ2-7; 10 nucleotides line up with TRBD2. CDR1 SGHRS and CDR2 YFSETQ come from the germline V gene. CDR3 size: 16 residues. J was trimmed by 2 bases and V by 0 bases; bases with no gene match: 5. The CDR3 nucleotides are TGCGCCAGCAGCTTGGAGGGCGGGACTAGCGCCTACGAGCAGTACTTC. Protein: CASSLEGGTSAYEQYF.

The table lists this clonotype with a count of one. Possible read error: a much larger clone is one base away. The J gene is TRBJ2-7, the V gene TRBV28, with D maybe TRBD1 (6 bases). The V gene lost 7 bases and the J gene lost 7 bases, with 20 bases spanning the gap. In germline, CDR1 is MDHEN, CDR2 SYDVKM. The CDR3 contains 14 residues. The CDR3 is CASIQGRFGYEQYF. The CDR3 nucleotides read TGTGCCAGCATACAGGGTAGGTTCGGCTATGAGCAGTACTTC.

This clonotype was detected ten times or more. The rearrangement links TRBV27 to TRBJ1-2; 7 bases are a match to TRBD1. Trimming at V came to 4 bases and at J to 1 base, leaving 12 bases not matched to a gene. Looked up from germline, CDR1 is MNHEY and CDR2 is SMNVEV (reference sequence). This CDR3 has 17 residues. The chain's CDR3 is CASSSFVRGRVNYGYTF. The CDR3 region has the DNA TGTGCCAGCAGTTCGTTCGTGAGGGGGCGTGTTAACTATGGCTACACCTTC.

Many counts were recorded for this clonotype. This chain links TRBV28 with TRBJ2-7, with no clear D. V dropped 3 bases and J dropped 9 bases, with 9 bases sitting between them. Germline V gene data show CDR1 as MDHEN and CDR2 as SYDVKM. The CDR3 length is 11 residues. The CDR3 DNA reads TGTGCCAGCAGTTTTACTCTCGGGCAGTACTTC. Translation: CASSFTLGQYF.

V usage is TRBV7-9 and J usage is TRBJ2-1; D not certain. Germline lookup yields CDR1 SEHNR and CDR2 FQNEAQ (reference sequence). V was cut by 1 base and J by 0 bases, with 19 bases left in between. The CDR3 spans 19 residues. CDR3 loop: CASSLGLLRGPSSYNEQFF. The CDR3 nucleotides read TGTGCCAGCAGCTTAGGTCTACTACGAGGACCGAGCTCCTACAATGAGCAGTTCTTC.